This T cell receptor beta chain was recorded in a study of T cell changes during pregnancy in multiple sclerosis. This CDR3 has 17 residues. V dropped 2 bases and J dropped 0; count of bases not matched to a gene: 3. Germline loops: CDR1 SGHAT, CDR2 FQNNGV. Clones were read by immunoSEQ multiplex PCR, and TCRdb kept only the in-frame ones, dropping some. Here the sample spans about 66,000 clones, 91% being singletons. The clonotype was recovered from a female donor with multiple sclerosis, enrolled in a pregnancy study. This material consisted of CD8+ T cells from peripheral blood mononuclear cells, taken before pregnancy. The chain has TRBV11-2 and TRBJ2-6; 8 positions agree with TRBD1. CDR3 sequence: CASSLIDRGSGANVLTF. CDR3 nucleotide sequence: TGTGCCAGCAGCTTAATTGACAGGGGCTCTGGGGCCAACGTCCTGACTTTC.